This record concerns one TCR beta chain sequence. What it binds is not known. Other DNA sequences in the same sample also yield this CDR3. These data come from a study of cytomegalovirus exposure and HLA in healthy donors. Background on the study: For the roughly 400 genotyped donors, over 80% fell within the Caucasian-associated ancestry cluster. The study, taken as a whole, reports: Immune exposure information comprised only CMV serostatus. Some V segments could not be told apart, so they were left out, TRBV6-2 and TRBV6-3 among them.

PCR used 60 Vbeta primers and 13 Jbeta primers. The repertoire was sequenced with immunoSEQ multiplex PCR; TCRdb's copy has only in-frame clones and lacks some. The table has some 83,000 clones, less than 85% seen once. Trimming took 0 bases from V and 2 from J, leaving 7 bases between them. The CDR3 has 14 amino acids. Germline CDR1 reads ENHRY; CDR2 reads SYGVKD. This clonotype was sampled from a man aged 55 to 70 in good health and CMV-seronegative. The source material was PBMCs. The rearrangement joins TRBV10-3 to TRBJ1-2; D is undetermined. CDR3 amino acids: CAISESTGNYGYTF. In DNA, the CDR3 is TGTGCCATCAGTGAGTCGACTGGAAACTATGGCTACACCTTC.